What follows are 10 T cell receptor beta chains derived from one specimen sequenced in a study of blood T cells in healthy people across ages. With a J-beta primer mix and a sample-barcoded 5' primer, a second PCR ran about 7 to 12 cycles. Via MiXCR, TCRdb re-called the 5' RACE reads, giving one row per CDR3 protein. In the table there are about 650,000 distinct CDR3 sequences, over 40% of which are singletons. The sequenced sample was blood. Receptors were obtained from a woman older than 75 in good health.

The chain links TRBV10-3 to TRBJ1-3; 7 bases are shared with TRBD1. This CDR3 is 17 amino acids long. Germline-derived CDR1 and CDR2 are ENHRY and SYGVKD. The V segment lost 5 bases and the J segment 0 bases; nucleotides outside the gene matches: 10. The CDR3 DNA sequence: TGTGCCATCAGTCAGACAGGGACTCCCTACTCTGGAAACACCATATATTTT. This codes for CAISQTGTPYSGNTIYF.

Worth noting for this clonotype: Possible read error: a much larger clone is one base away. The J gene is TRBJ1-2, the V gene TRBV20-1; D ambiguous. The CDR3 is 14 residues long. Germline CDR1 and CDR2: DFQATT and SNEGSKA (reference sequence). This chain's CDR3 is CSAPRSVGSYSYTF. CDR3 nucleotides: TGCAGTGCCCCCCGGTCTGTGGGGAGCTATAGCTACACCTTC.

The chain combines TRBV28 with TRBJ2-6; no clear D gene. Trimming removed 8 bases from V and 0 bases from J, with 11 bases in between. Germline V CDR1 and CDR2: MDHEN, SYDVKM. There are 15 residues in the CDR3. CDR3 loop: CASLAGCSGANVLTF. The CDR3 nucleotides read TGTGCCAGCCTGGCCGGATGCTCTGGGGCCAACGTCCTGACTTTC.

Concerning this clonotype: Just one base apart from a much larger clone, this may be a read error. V and J are TRBV4-1 and TRBJ2-1; D is perhaps TRBD1 (5 bases). The J call may be wrong; the DNA end is better matched by TRBJ2-7. This CDR3 has 15 residues. CDR1 and CDR2 (germline): MGHRA, YSYEKL. This CDR3 reads CASSQESTEDNEQYF. CDR3 DNA: TGCGCCAGCAGCCAAGAGTCGACAGAAGACAATGAGCAGTACTTC.

This clonotype has at least ten counts. The chain recombines TRBV20-1 with TRBJ2-3, with TRBD1 identical over 9 bases. CDR3 length: 18 amino acids. After removal of 1 base from V and 3 bases from J, the junction contained 14 bases not matched to a gene. Germline CDR1 and CDR2: DFQATT and SNEGSKA (reference sequence). The CDR3, as DNA: TGCAGTGCTAGAGGGGTTGGGACAGGGAACTCACGAACAGATACGCAGTATTTT. Amino acid sequence: CSARGVGTGNSRTDTQYF.

The V call is TRBV7-2, the J call TRBJ2-1; D could derive from TRBD1 or TRBD2 (5 bases each). Germline CDR1 and CDR2: SGHTA and FQGNSA. This CDR3 spans 15 amino acids. Deletions cut 2 bases from V and 6 bases from J, with 14 bases between. CDR3 sequence reads: CASSLSPGLANEQFF. CDR3 in DNA: TGTGCCAGCAGCTTAAGCCCGGGGCTCGCCAATGAGCAGTTCTTC. Looking up the rest from reference TRBV7-2 and TRBJ2-1 gives the full variable domain: GAGVSQSPSNKVTEKGKDVELRCDPISGHTALYWYRQSLGQGLEFLIYFQGNSAPDKSGLPSDRFSAERTGGSVSTLTIQRTQQEDSAVYLCASSLSPGLANEQFFGPGTRLTVL.

This clonotype was seen just once. This sequence may be a read error, since a much larger clone differs from it by one base. J is TRBJ1-2 and V is TRBV4-1; D not resolved. Trimming left V 1 base short and J 6 bases short, with 15 bases between. The CDR3 length is 15 residues. CDR1 is MGHRA, CDR2 YSYEKL, per germline. This CDR3 reads CASSQAGRTNHGYTF. The DNA for the CDR3 is TGCGCCAGCAGCCAAGCTGGCAGGACGAACCATGGCTACACCTTC.

The rearrangement links TRBV7-8 to TRBJ2-3; the D gene is possibly TRBD2 (5 bases). The CDR3 covers 15 residues. V lost 5 bases and J 2 bases, leaving 14 bases between the germline ends. Germline V lookup: CDR1 SGHVS, CDR2 FQNEAQ. The CDR3 is CASSLLRVSTDTQYF. CDR3 sequence (DNA): TGTGCCAGCAGCCTCTTGCGGGTTTCCACAGATACGCAGTATTTT.

The CDR3 DNA is TGTGCCAGCAGAGGCCGGATGGACAGGAGGACCTACGAGCAGTACTTC. Translation: CASRGRMDRRTYEQYF. The chain links TRBV28 to TRBJ2-7; 7 bases are shared with TRBD1. This CDR3 is built from 16 residues. Per the germline V gene, CDR1 is MDHEN and CDR2 is SYDVKM. V gave up 6 bases and J gave up 2 bases; unmatched junction bases: 13.

This clonotype was found once. A much larger clone differs from this one at a single base, so this may be a read error. The CDR3: CASSQPTGRTDTQYF. DNA for the CDR3: TGTGCCAGCAGCCAACCGACTGGCAGGACAGATACGCAGTATTTT. The J gene is TRBJ2-3, the V gene TRBV3-1; D ambiguous. Deletions cut 2 bases from V and 3 bases from J, with 12 bases between. The CDR3 runs 15 residues. Looked up from germline, CDR1 is LGHDT and CDR2 is YNNKEL (reference sequence).